This T cell receptor beta chain was captured in a study of cytomegalovirus exposure and HLA in healthy donors. V was pared by 6 bases and J by 3 bases, with 8 bases of the junction left unmatched. The germline V gene has CDR1 SGHTS and CDR2 YDEGEE. The CDR3 totals 14 residues. The study ran its PCR with 60 Vbeta and 13 Jbeta primers. Methods used by the authors: In a later analysis, the count reached about 82 million unique TCR beta chains, with 10 million to 14 million shared. Clones were sequenced by immunoSEQ multiplex PCR, and TCRdb holds only the in-frame ones, with some missing. V, J and clone size derive from that table, while D and trimming were established from the DNA sequence. The profile shows approximately 160,000 clones, over 60% of them singletons. As to this clone: Its antigen is not identified.

The study, taken as a whole, reports: In a later analysis, around 18,000 TCR beta sequences were associated with HLA alleles at 0.05 false discovery rate. Sequencing likely generated an artifact that appeared as a cluster of highly shared sequence variants. As was reported, the classifier diagnosed cytomegalovirus status with high specificity and sensitivity.

Sequences were obtained from PBMCs. This chain joins TRBV5-8 and TRBJ2-7; TRBD1 agrees at 8 bases. The TCR comes from a woman younger than 45 in good health and CMV-seropositive. CDR3 sequence reads: CASTNPGQVYEQYF. The CDR3 bases are TGTGCCAGCACGAATCCGGGACAGGTCTACGAGCAGTACTTC.